This TCR beta chain was profiled in a study of CD8+CD57+ T cells in acquired aplastic anemia. In the study overall: The DNA of sorted CD4+ and CD8+ cells averaged 3.2 ug.

Both TCR beta VDJ combination and CDR3 sequence profiling were carried out. Genomic DNA was the template for this profiling. From the reads, TCRdb called clonotypes with MiXCR, one entry per CDR3 protein. This sample has about 150,000 distinct CDR3 sequences, with less than 60% found just once. Sequencing involved patients with CD8+CD57+ cell expansion previously shown by flow cytometry. Patient blood was sampled before any therapy had been received. The V gene's germline CDR1 is SEHNR and CDR2 FQNEAQ (reference sequence). Trimming stripped 1 base from V and 8 bases from J, with 8 bases between. The CDR3 runs 13 residues. This clonotype has a count of ten or more. Antigen unknown. Study-wide findings and caveats: Researchers reported that CD8+ Simpson's diversity was not significantly different in patients versus controls. Between patients and controls, about 30 CD8+ CDR3 sequences were found in common.

V gene TRBV7-9 combines with J gene TRBJ1-4; no clear D. The TCR originated in a human donor with aplastic anemia. The sequenced sample consisted of sorted CD4+, CD8+, or CD8+CD57+ T cells (not recorded which) from PBMCs. The chain's CDR3 is CASSLDGREKLFF. The CDR3 nucleotides are TGTGCCAGCAGCTTAGACGGCAGAGAAAAACTGTTTTTT.